Listed below are T cell receptor beta chains from one sample, sequenced in a study of graft-versus-host responses after intestinal transplantation. Clones were read by immunoSEQ multiplex PCR, and TCRdb kept only the in-frame ones, dropping some. Of about 29,000 clones in the sample, over 60% were seen once. This specimen was ileum tissue, taken 98 days after intestinal transplantation. These TCRs come from a human patient who received an intestinal transplant, so some T cells may come from the graft donor. Each CDR3 is given with its conserved first and last residue. The order of the fields is J gene, clone size, D gene, V gene, CDR3 protein, CDR3 DNA. D genes are given only for firm matches. Size is omitted from some rows. Given values are once, few, many or a class for expanded clones.

>TRBJ2-3|.|.|TRBV9
CASSVWGELADTQYF
TGTGCCAGCAGCGTATGGGGGGAACTAGCAGATACGCAGTATTTT
>TRBJ2-7|.|TRBD1|TRBV7-9
CASSLDDGGQGRPYEQYF
TGTGCCAGCAGCTTAGACGACGGGGGACAGGGCCGACCCTACGAGCAGTACTTC
>TRBJ2-1|once|TRBD2|TRBV27
CASNQRGGSYNGQFF
TGTGCCAGCAATCAGCGGGGGGGTTCCTACAATGGGCAGTTCTTC
>TRBJ2-1|.|TRBD2|TRBV6-1
CASSEVAGGYNEQFF
TGTGCCAGCAGTGAAGTAGCGGGGGGCTACAATGAGCAGTTCTTC
>TRBJ2-4|.|.|TRBV6-1
CASSESTGRAKNIQYF
TGTGCCAGCAGTGAGTCGACAGGGAGGGCCAAAAACATTCAGTACTTC
>TRBJ1-2|.|.|TRBV30
CAWERVDNRYGYTF
TGTGCCTGGGAGAGGGTGGACAACCGCTATGGCTACACCTTC
>TRBJ2-7|.|.|TRBV6-6
CASSSRQGGAYEQYF
TGTGCCAGCAGTTCCCGACAGGGAGGGGCCTACGAGCAGTACTTC
>TRBJ2-1|.|TRBD1|TRBV7-7
CASSLNAGTDYNEQFF
TGTGCCAGCAGCTTAAACGCCGGGACAGATTACAATGAGCAGTTCTTC
>TRBJ1-1|.|.|TRBV2
CASTGQENTEAFF
TGTGCCAGCACCGGGCAGGAGAACACTGAAGCTTTCTTT
>TRBJ2-1|.|TRBD2|TRBV4-2
CASSQATSGVNEQFF
TGTGCCAGCAGCCAAGCTACTAGCGGGGTCAATGAGCAGTTCTTC
>TRBJ1-2|.|.|TRBV2
CASSGIDRRFGYGYTF
TGTGCCAGCAGTGGGATAGACAGAAGATTTGGCTATGGCTACACCTTC
>TRBJ2-5|few|TRBD1|TRBV5-4
CASSTGTDYQETQYF
TGTGCCAGCAGCACCGGGACAGACTACCAAGAGACCCAGTACTTC
>TRBJ2-3|.|.|TRBV5-5
CASSLQGETDTQYF
TGTGCCAGCAGCTTACAGGGTGAAACAGATACGCAGTATTTT
>TRBJ1-5|.|.|TRBV19
CASSIDHSLGGPQHF
TGTGCCAGTAGTATTGATCACAGTCTGGGAGGGCCCCAGCATTTT
>TRBJ2-7|.|.|TRBV6-5
CATGGGSGYEQYF
TGTGCCACCGGGGGAGGATCGGGCTACGAGCAGTACTTC
>TRBJ2-3|.|TRBD1|TRBV7-2
CASRRRTGPTDTQYF
TGTGCCAGCAGACGACGGACAGGCCCCACAGATACGCAGTATTTT
>TRBJ2-7|.|.|TRBV7-3
CASSPGTGLGEQYF
TGTGCCAGCAGCCCCGGGACGGGCCTCGGCGAGCAGTACTTC
>TRBJ1-5|few|TRBD1|TRBV12-5
CASGDTGGSLNQPQHF
TGTGCTAGTGGCGATACAGGGGGCTCCCTCAATCAGCCCCAGCATTTT
>TRBJ2-7|.|.|TRBV27
CASSTQVRGTGEQYF
TGTGCCAGCAGTACTCAAGTGAGAGGGACGGGCGAGCAGTACTTC
>TRBJ2-1|.|.|TRBV19
CASSIDLGWGNNKFF
TGTGCCAGTAGTATAGATTTGGGGTGGGGGAACAATAAGTTCTTC
>TRBJ1-5|.|TRBD1|TRBV28
CASSTTGDYYSNQPQHF
TGTGCCAGCAGCACGACAGGGGACTATTATAGCAATCAGCCCCAGCATTTT
>TRBJ2-7|.|.|TRBV6-6
CASRRFGGLDEQYF
TGTGCCAGCAGACGCTTCGGGGGGCTGGACGAGCAGTACTTC
>TRBJ2-7|.|TRBD2|TRBV7-2
CASSLLGRSPSSGEQYF
TGTGCCAGCAGCTTGCTAGGCCGGAGCCCCTCTAGCGGCGAGCAGTACTTC
>TRBJ2-1|.|TRBD2|TRBV11-3
CASSPRTSGVNEQFF
TGTGCCAGCAGCCCCCGGACTAGCGGGGTGAATGAGCAGTTCTTC
>TRBJ2-1|.|.|TRBV5-4
CASSHGGSNEQFF
TGTGCCAGCAGTCATGGGGGTTCCAATGAGCAGTTCTTC
>TRBJ1-4|.|.|TRBV9
CASSVGQATNEKLFF
TGTGCCAGCAGCGTAGGACAGGCAACTAATGAAAAACTGTTTTTT